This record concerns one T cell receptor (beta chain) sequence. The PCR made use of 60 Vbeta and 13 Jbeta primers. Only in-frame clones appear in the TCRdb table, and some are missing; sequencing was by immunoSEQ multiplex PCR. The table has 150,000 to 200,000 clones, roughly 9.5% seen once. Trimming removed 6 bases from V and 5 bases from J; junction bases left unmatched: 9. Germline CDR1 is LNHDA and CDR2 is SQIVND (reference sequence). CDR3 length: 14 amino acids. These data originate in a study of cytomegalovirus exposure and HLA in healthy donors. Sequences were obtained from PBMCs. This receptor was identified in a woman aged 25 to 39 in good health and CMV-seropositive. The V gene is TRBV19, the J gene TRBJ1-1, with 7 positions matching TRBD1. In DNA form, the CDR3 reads TGTGCCAGTAGGGATCTAAGGGGGCTAACTGAAGCTTTCTTT. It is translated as CASRDLRGLTEAFF.